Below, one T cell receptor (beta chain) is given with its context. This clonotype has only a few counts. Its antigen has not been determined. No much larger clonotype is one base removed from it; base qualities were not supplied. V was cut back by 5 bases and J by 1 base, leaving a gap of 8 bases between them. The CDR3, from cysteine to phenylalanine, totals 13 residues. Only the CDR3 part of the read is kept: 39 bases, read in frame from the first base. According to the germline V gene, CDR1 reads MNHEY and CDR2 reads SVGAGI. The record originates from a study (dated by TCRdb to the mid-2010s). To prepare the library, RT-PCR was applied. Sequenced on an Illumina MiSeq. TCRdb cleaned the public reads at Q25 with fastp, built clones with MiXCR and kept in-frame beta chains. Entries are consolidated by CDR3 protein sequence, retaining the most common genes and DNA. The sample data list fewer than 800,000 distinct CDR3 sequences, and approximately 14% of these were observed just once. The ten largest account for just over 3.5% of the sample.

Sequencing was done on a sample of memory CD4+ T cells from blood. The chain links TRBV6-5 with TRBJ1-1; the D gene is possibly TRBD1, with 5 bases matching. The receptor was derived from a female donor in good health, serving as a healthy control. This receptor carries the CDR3 CASSKGTNTEAFF. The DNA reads TGTGCCAGCAGTAAGGGGACGAACACTGAAGCTTTCTTT.